These T cell receptor beta chains were read from a single sample in a study of technical replicates of blood from a few donors. Produced via immunoSEQ multiplex PCR; TCRdb's table is partial and in-frame only. The repertoire has about 83,000 clones, just under 95% of them found once; the top ten carry approximately 0.25%. Sequencing input: T cells isolated from PBMCs. The receptors originated from a human donor in good health. The CDR3 runs from the conserved cysteine through the conserved F or W. Each record gives: J gene, V gene, CDR3 length, clone size, D gene, CDR3 protein, CDR3 DNA. D genes are given only for firm matches. Only some rows state a clone size, as once, few, many or a class for expanded clones.

j_gene: TRBJ2-1
v_gene: TRBV7-9
len: 17
abundance: -
d_gene: TRBD1
CDR3aa: CASSQSKNRGEYNEQFF
CDR3nt: TGTGCCAGCAGCCAATCAAAAAACAGGGGAGAATACAATGAGCAGTTCTTC

j_gene: TRBJ1-2
v_gene: TRBV18
len: 19
abundance: -
d_gene: TRBD1
CDR3aa: CASSPQPGTGGLSNYGYTF
CDR3nt: TGTGCCAGCTCACCACAACCCGGGACAGGGGGCTTGTCGAACTATGGCTACACCTTC

j_gene: TRBJ2-5
v_gene: TRBV2
len: 12
abundance: -
d_gene: -
CDR3aa: CASRRGPETQYF
CDR3nt: TGTGCCAGCAGAAGGGGCCCAGAGACCCAGTACTTC

j_gene: TRBJ1-4
v_gene: TRBV27
len: 17
abundance: -
d_gene: -
CDR3aa: CASSPVSQPRPNEKLFF
CDR3nt: TGTGCCAGCAGTCCTGTGTCACAGCCCCGACCCAATGAAAAACTGTTTTTT

j_gene: TRBJ2-1
v_gene: TRBV7-9
len: 16
abundance: -
d_gene: TRBD2
CDR3aa: CASSLVAGGPPNEQFF
CDR3nt: TGTGCCAGCAGCTTAGTAGCGGGGGGGCCGCCCAATGAGCAGTTCTTC

j_gene: TRBJ1-2
v_gene: TRBV6-6
len: 11
abundance: -
d_gene: -
CDR3aa: CASSYQGGHSF
CDR3nt: TGTGCCAGCAGTTACCAAGGGGGACATTCCTTC

j_gene: TRBJ2-7
v_gene: TRBV23-1
len: 15
abundance: -
d_gene: TRBD1
CDR3aa: CASRSPGQGPYEQYF
CDR3nt: TGCGCCAGCAGGTCCCCGGGACAGGGACCCTACGAGCAGTACTTC

j_gene: TRBJ2-1
v_gene: TRBV7-8
len: 16
abundance: -
d_gene: TRBD2
CDR3aa: CASSSSGLAVYNEQFF
CDR3nt: TGTGCCAGCAGCTCCTCGGGACTAGCGGTATACAATGAGCAGTTCTTC

j_gene: TRBJ2-4
v_gene: TRBV7-8
len: 16
abundance: -
d_gene: TRBD2
CDR3aa: CASSSYSGGAKNIQYF
CDR3nt: TGTGCCAGCAGCTCCTATAGCGGGGGAGCCAAAAACATTCAGTACTTC

j_gene: TRBJ2-1
v_gene: TRBV7-8
len: 16
abundance: -
d_gene: TRBD2
CDR3aa: CAIGTSGGKAYNEQFF
CDR3nt: TGTGCCATAGGGACTAGCGGGGGGAAAGCCTACAATGAGCAGTTCTTC

j_gene: TRBJ1-3
v_gene: TRBV9
len: 14
abundance: -
d_gene: -
CDR3aa: CASSVESQGNTIYF
CDR3nt: TGTGCCAGCAGCGTAGAAAGCCAAGGAAACACCATATATTTT

j_gene: TRBJ2-1
v_gene: TRBV4-2
len: 16
abundance: -
d_gene: TRBD1
CDR3aa: CASSPRDRFDYNEQFF
CDR3nt: TGTGCCAGCAGCCCTAGGGACAGATTTGACTACAATGAGCAGTTCTTC

j_gene: TRBJ2-7
v_gene: TRBV2
len: 14
abundance: -
d_gene: TRBD1
CDR3aa: CASSMDRGVYEQYF
CDR3nt: TGTGCCAGCAGTATGGACAGGGGGGTGTACGAGCAGTACTTC

j_gene: TRBJ1-2
v_gene: TRBV10-2
len: 13
abundance: -
d_gene: -
CDR3aa: CASSEETYYGYTF
CDR3nt: TGCGCCAGCAGTGAGGAGACATATTATGGCTACACCTTC

j_gene: TRBJ2-7
v_gene: TRBV27
len: 13
abundance: -
d_gene: TRBD1
CDR3aa: CASGRDRGYEQYF
CDR3nt: TGTGCCAGCGGACGGGACAGGGGTTACGAGCAGTACTTC

j_gene: TRBJ2-1
v_gene: TRBV19
len: 14
abundance: -
d_gene: -
CDR3aa: CASSQGEAYNEQFF
CDR3nt: TGTGCCAGTAGCCAGGGGGAGGCCTACAATGAGCAGTTCTTC

j_gene: TRBJ2-3
v_gene: TRBV9
len: 16
abundance: once
d_gene: TRBD2
CDR3aa: CASSVVEGREGDTQYF
CDR3nt: TGTGCCAGCAGCGTAGTGGAGGGGCGGGAGGGTGATACGCAGTATTTT

j_gene: TRBJ1-5
v_gene: TRBV4-1
len: 15
abundance: -
d_gene: -
CDR3aa: CASSLGDNSNQPQHF
CDR3nt: TGCGCCAGCAGCCTTGGGGACAACAGCAATCAGCCCCAGCATTTT